These T cell receptor beta chains were read from a single sample in a study of PD-1 blockade in classical Hodgkin lymphoma. Sequencing used immunoSEQ multiplex PCR; TCRdb keeps in-frame clones, though not all of them. The table includes around 6,000 clones, 45% to 70% detected once. The material was CD8+ T cells from blood, obtained at baseline. The receptors originated from a human donor with classical Hodgkin lymphoma. Both conserved end residues are part of each CDR3. The D gene is left open where the match is weak. Clone size is stated in some rows and not others, as once, few, many or a class when expanded.

size,D,J,V,CDR3,DNA
-,TRBD1,TRBJ2-7,TRBV6-5,CASSPQPDRASEQYF,TGTGCCAGCAGTCCCCAACCGGACAGGGCTTCCGAGCAGTACTTC
few,TRBD1,TRBJ2-1,TRBV5-1,CASSRLTGGVSSYNEQFF,TGCGCCAGCAGCAGATTAACAGGGGGCGTTAGCTCCTACAATGAGCAGTTCTTC
few,-,TRBJ1-4,TRBV5-1,CASGREWSGEKLFF,TGCGCCAGCGGTAGAGAGTGGTCCGGTGAAAAACTGTTTTTT
-,TRBD2,TRBJ2-3,TRBV7-6,CASSSMGGFPDTQYF,TGTGCCAGCAGCTCAATGGGGGGGTTCCCAGATACGCAGTATTTT
-,TRBD2,TRBJ2-7,TRBV28,CASSLGTRAQQYF,TGTGCCAGCAGTTTGGGGACTAGGGCCCAGCAGTACTTC
few,-,TRBJ1-1,TRBV5-1,CASSLQGQNTEAFF,TGCGCCAGCAGTCTCCAAGGACAGAACACTGAAGCTTTCTTT
-,-,TRBJ2-1,TRBV7-9,CASSGGAYNEQFF,TGTGCCAGCAGCGGCGGAGCCTACAATGAGCAGTTCTTC
-,-,TRBJ2-3,TRBV30,CAWSVGSGDTQYF,TGTGCCTGGAGTGTTGGTAGCGGAGATACGCAGTATTTT
few,-,TRBJ2-7,TRBV19,CASSIGPGHYEQYF,TGTGCCAGTAGTATAGGTCCAGGGCACTACGAGCAGTACTTC
few,TRBD1,TRBJ1-1,TRBV7-6,CASSTDRASEAFF,TGTGCCAGCAGCACTGACAGGGCTTCTGAAGCTTTCTTT
large,-,TRBJ2-2,TRBV5-5,CASSLVHADTGELFF,TGTGCCAGCAGCTTGGTACACGCCGACACCGGGGAGCTGTTTTTT
-,-,TRBJ1-4,TRBV19,CAARGDTVGEKLFF,TGTGCCGCTAGGGGGGACACCGTCGGTGAAAAACTGTTTTTT
-,TRBD1,TRBJ1-2,TRBV19,CASSAGQGYYGYTF,TGTGCCAGTAGTGCGGGACAGGGCTACTATGGCTACACCTTC
medium-sized,-,TRBJ2-7,TRBV6-5,CASGAVAAYEQYF,TGTGCCAGCGGGGCAGTCGCCGCCTACGAGCAGTACTTC
-,TRBD1,TRBJ2-4,TRBV28,CASSLVPGGRKNIQYF,TGTGCCAGCAGTTTAGTCCCAGGGGGCCGCAAAAACATTCAGTACTTC
few,-,TRBJ2-7,TRBV4-2,CASSQELELNSYEQYF,TGTGCCAGCAGCCAAGAACTGGAACTCAACTCCTACGAGCAGTACTTC
-,TRBD2,TRBJ2-1,TRBV13,CASSPRLAGGPFDEQFF,TGTGCCAGCAGCCCGAGACTAGCGGGAGGGCCATTTGATGAGCAGTTCTTC
-,-,TRBJ2-4,TRBV7-3,CASSLNGETSGGSKNIQYF,TGTGCCAGCAGCTTAAATGGGGAGACCTCCGGAGGGTCCAAAAACATTCAGTACTTC
-,TRBD2,TRBJ2-7,TRBV10-3,CAIRDAGERYEQYF,TGTGCCATCAGGGATGCGGGAGAGCGCTACGAGCAGTACTTC
-,-,TRBJ2-7,TRBV5-1,CASSHGANYEQYF,TGCGCCAGCAGTCACGGGGCAAACTACGAGCAGTACTTC
-,TRBD2,TRBJ2-7,TRBV5-4,CASSLVGGKEENEQYF,TGTGCCAGCAGCTTGGTCGGGGGGAAGGAGGAAAACGAGCAGTACTTC
medium-sized,-,TRBJ2-7,TRBV7-9,CASSPGQLTYEQYF,TGTGCCAGCAGCCCCGGACAGCTAACATACGAGCAGTACTTC
large,-,TRBJ1-6,TRBV7-9,CASSPDYNSPLHF,TGTGCCAGCAGCCCCGATTATAATTCACCCCTCCACTTT
-,-,TRBJ2-2,TRBV15,CATSREWDLNTGELFF,TGTGCCACCAGCAGAGAATGGGACCTGAACACCGGGGAGCTGTTTTTT
-,TRBD2,TRBJ2-2,TRBV10-3,CAISPGTSGLVARELFF,TGTGCCATCAGCCCTGGGACTAGCGGGCTGGTAGCGCGGGAGCTGTTTTTT
-,-,TRBJ2-7,TRBV6-6,CASSLTGSQWDEQYF,TGTGCCAGCAGCCTTACAGGCTCCCAATGGGACGAGCAGTACTTC
medium-sized,-,TRBJ2-1,TRBV19,CASSIDFHEQFF,TGTGCCAGTAGTATAGATTTCCATGAGCAGTTCTTC
once,-,TRBJ2-1,TRBV5-1,CASSLYSMSNEQFF,TGCGCCAGCAGCTTGTACTCCATGTCCAATGAGCAGTTCTTC
few,-,TRBJ2-7,TRBV4-1,CASSQPPLNEQYF,TGCGCCAGCAGCCAACCTCCCCTAAACGAGCAGTACTTC
few,-,TRBJ1-1,TRBV9,CASSAHGVVQMNTEAFF,TGTGCCAGCAGCGCCCACGGCGTGGTTCAGATGAACACTGAAGCTTTCTTT
-,-,TRBJ1-6,TRBV6-1,CASTPWGNNSPLHF,TGTGCCAGCACCCCCTGGGGGAATAATTCACCCCTCCACTTT
large,TRBD2,TRBJ2-7,TRBV23-1,CASSQHLQGHKMRCSGNEQYF,TGCGCCAGCAGTCAACATTTACAGGGCCACAAAATGCGGTGTAGCGGGAACGAGCAGTACTTC
once,-,TRBJ1-2,TRBV6-5,CASSHSDSANYGYTF,TGTGCCAGCAGTCACTCGGACAGCGCTAACTATGGCTACACCTTC